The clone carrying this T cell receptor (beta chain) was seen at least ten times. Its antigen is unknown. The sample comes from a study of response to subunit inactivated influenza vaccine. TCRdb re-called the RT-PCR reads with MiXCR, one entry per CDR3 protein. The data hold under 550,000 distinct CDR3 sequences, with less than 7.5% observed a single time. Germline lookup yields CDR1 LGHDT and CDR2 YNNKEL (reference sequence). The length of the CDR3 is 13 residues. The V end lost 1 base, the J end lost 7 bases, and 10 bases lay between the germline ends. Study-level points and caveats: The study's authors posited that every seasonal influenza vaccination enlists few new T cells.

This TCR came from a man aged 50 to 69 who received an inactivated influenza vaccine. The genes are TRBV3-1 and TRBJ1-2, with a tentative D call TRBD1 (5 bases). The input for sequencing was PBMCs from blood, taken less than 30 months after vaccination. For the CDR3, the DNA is TGTGCCAGCAGCCAAGGCAGGGACTTTGGCTACACCTTC. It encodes CASSQGRDFGYTF.